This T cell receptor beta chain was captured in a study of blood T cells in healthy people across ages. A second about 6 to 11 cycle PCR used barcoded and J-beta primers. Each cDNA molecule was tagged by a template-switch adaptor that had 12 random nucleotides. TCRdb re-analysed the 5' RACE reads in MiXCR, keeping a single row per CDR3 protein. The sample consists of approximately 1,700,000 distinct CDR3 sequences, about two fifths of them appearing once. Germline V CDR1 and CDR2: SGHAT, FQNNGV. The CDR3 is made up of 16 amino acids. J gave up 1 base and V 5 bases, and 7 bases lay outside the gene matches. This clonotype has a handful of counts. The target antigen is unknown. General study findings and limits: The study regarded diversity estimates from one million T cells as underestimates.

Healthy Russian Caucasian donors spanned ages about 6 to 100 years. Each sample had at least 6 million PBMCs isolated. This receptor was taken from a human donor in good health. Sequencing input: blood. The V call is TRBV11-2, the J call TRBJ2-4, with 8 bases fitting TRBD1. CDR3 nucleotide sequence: TGTGCCAGCAGCCCCCGGACAGGGTCGGCCAAAAACATTCAGTACTTC. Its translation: CASSPRTGSAKNIQYF.